The 22 T cell receptor beta chains reported below all come from one sample, sequenced in a study of blood T cell repertoires in COVID-19. The assay was immunoSEQ multiplex PCR, and TCRdb's table has in-frame clones only and misses some. The table has 64,000 or so clones, about 86% seen once. Sequenced material: peripheral blood. The receptor source for this set is a man between 40 and 49 years old with acute or convalescent COVID-19.

The chain has TRBV30 and TRBJ2-2; D remains ambiguous. The germline V gene has CDR1 GTSNPN and CDR2 SVGIG (reference sequence). Trimming left V 0 bases short and J 6 bases short, with 8 bases between. CDR3 length: 13 residues. CDR3 amino acids: CAWSVRSAGELFF. As DNA, the CDR3 is TGTGCCTGGAGTGTAAGATCGGCCGGGGAGCTGTTTTTT.

This chain joins TRBV18 and TRBJ1-2; 7 bases map to TRBD1. The CDR3 is 14 residues long. Germline V CDR1 and CDR2: KGHSH, LQKENI. Trimming took 3 bases from V and 5 from J; bases not matched to a gene: 6. CDR3 sequence: CASSPSAGGYGYTF. DNA for the CDR3: TGTGCCAGCTCACCGTCAGCAGGGGGGTATGGCTACACCTTC.

The chain links TRBV7-3 to TRBJ2-2; 11 bases are a match to TRBD2. The germline V gene has CDR1 SGHTA and CDR2 FQGTGA. CDR3 length: 15 amino acids. Trimming cost V 4 bases and J 6 bases; bases outside gene matches: 4. The CDR3, as DNA: TGTGCCAGCAGCTCTAGCGGGGGGCCGGCCGGGGAGCTGTTTTTT. Protein: CASSSSGGPAGELFF.

This clone has a handful of counts. This sequence joins TRBV3-1 (or the pseudogene TRBV3-2) and TRBJ1-5; a possible D gene is TRBD1 (6 bases). The CDR3 length is 15 residues. The germline V gene encodes CDR1 LGHDT and CDR2 YNNKEL (reference sequence). Trimming took 3 bases from V and 2 from J, leaving 11 bases between them. The CDR3 DNA reads TGTGCCAGCAGCCAGGGGGCCGTTGGCAATCAGCCCCAGCATTTT. Translated, it gives CASSQGAVGNQPQHF.

This clone has just a few counts. V gene TRBV5-4 combines with J gene TRBJ1-2; possibly TRBD1 for D (6 bases). CDR1 is SGHNT, CDR2 YYREEE, per germline (reference sequence). CDR3 length: 14 amino acids. V lost 1 base to trimming and J lost 3 bases, with 10 bases between them. In nucleotides, the CDR3 is TGTGCCAGCAGCTTGACAGGGATCGACTATGGCTACACCTTC. It is translated as CASSLTGIDYGYTF.

The chain uses TRBV25-1 and TRBJ1-3; no clear D gene. V lost 4 bases to trimming and J lost 4 bases, with 8 bases between them. Germline CDR1 and CDR2: MGHDK and SYGVNS. This CDR3 has 13 amino acids. The CDR3 loop reads CASSVMTGNTIYF. CDR3 nucleotides: TGTGCCAGCAGTGTAATGACAGGAAACACCATATATTTT. Supplemented by reference TRBV25-1 and TRBJ1-3, the full variable domain reads EADIYQTPRYLVIGTGKKITLECSQTMGHDKMYWYQQDPGMELHLIHYSYGVNSTEKGDLSSESTVSRIRTEHFPLTLESARPSHTSQYLCASSVMTGNTIYFGEGSWLTVV.

The CDR3 sequence is CSASGGLTTYEQYF. DNA for the CDR3: TGCAGTGCTAGTGGGGGGCTTACGACCTACGAGCAGTACTTC. The chain joins TRBV20-1 to TRBJ2-7, with D perhaps being TRBD1 or TRBD2 (6 bases each). The V gene's germline CDR1 is DFQATT and CDR2 SNEGSKA (reference sequence). Trimming shortened V by 3 bases and J by 2 bases, and 14 bases separated the two germline ends. This CDR3 is built from 14 residues.

The chain uses TRBV4-1 and TRBJ1-2, with 7 bases matching TRBD1. The CDR3 runs 14 residues. V lost 4 bases, J lost 4 bases, and 6 bases stayed unmatched. In germline, CDR1 is MGHRA, CDR2 YSYEKL. CDR3 coding DNA: TGCGCCAGCAGCCCCGGACAGGTGGGCTATGGCTACACCTTC. It specifies CASSPGQVGYGYTF.

This sequence joins TRBV11-2 and TRBJ2-3; 9 bases match TRBD1. The V gene's germline CDR1 is SGHAT and CDR2 FQNNGV. V lost 5 bases, J lost 4 bases, and 10 bases stayed unmatched. The CDR3 has 16 amino acids. For the CDR3, the DNA is TGTGCCAGCAGCCTGACGGGACAGGGAATCGCAGATACGCAGTATTTT. This translates into CASSLTGQGIADTQYF.

The chain links TRBV5-5 to TRBJ1-6; TRBD1 aligns across 9 bases. The CDR3 covers 14 residues. The ends lost 4 bases at V and 6 bases at J; junction bases unmatched: 2. CDR1 is SGHKS and CDR2 is YYEKEE in the germline V gene (reference sequence). In DNA form, the CDR3 reads TGTGCCAGCAGCCTACAGGGGGCTAATTCACCCCTCCACTTT. It yields the protein CASSLQGANSPLHF.

A few counts support this clone. This chain links TRBV12-5 with TRBJ1-2; D is unclear. The germline V gene encodes CDR1 LGHNT and CDR2 FRNRAP. V was clipped by 1 base and J by 1 base, with 7 bases between them. The CDR3 is made up of 14 amino acids. The CDR3 loop reads CASGLGSSNYGYTF. CDR3 coding DNA: TGTGCTAGTGGTTTGGGGAGCAGTAACTATGGCTACACCTTC.

The gene calls are TRBV19 and TRBJ2-7, with D possibly matching TRBD1 (6 bases). Germline CDR1 LNHDA, CDR2 SQIVND (reference sequence). The V and J ends lost 5 bases and 3 bases respectively, with 14 bases between them. This CDR3 has 14 residues. CDR3 sequence: CASSPQGNYYEQYF. DNA of the CDR3: TGTGCCAGTAGTCCCCAGGGGAATTACTACGAGCAGTACTTC. The full variable domain, in which reference TRBV19 and TRBJ2-7 provide the parts outside the CDR3, is DGGITQSPKYLFRKEGQNVTLSCEQNLNHDAMYWYRQDPGQGLRLIYYSQIVNDFQKGDIAEGYSVSREKKESFPLTVTSAQKNPTAFYLCASSPQGNYYEQYFGPGTRLTVT.

CDR3 residues: CASSLESGEGVGEQYF. The DNA for the CDR3 is TGTGCCAGCAGCTTGGAATCAGGGGAAGGGGTCGGCGAGCAGTACTTC. The V and J genes are TRBV5-5 and TRBJ2-7; possibly TRBD1 for D (6 bases). CDR3 length: 16 residues. V shed 0 bases and J shed 6 bases, with 19 bases lying between them. Germline V CDR1 and CDR2: SGHKS, YYEKEE (reference sequence).

V gene TRBV19 combines with J gene TRBJ1-5, with 9 bases identical to TRBD1. J was trimmed by 7 bases and V by 5 bases; bases with no gene match: 6. CDR1 is LNHDA, CDR2 SQIVND, per germline (reference sequence). The CDR3 spans 14 residues. CDR3 in amino acids: CASSPQTGGQPQHF. The CDR3, as DNA: TGTGCCAGTAGTCCTCAGACAGGGGGGCAGCCCCAGCATTTT. The full variable domain, with the rest looked up from reference TRBV19 and TRBJ1-5, is DGGITQSPKYLFRKEGQNVTLSCEQNLNHDAMYWYRQDPGQGLRLIYYSQIVNDFQKGDIAEGYSVSREKKESFPLTVTSAQKNPTAFYLCASSPQTGGQPQHFGDGTRLSIL.

The chain employs TRBV24-1 and TRBJ1-6; possible D gene TRBD1, 5 bases. Germline V gene data show CDR1 as KGHDR and CDR2 as SFDVKD. The V and J ends lost 5 bases and 10 bases respectively, with 8 bases between them. CDR3 size: 12 residues. CDR3 loop: CATSAGSSPLHF. The CDR3 coding sequence is TGTGCCACCAGTGCAGGGTCCTCACCCCTCCACTTT.

V gene TRBV27 combines with J gene TRBJ1-2; 9 bases align to TRBD1. Looked up from germline, CDR1 is MNHEY and CDR2 is SMNVEV (reference sequence). After removal of 6 bases from V and 7 bases from J, the junction contained 6 bases not matched to a gene. The length of the CDR3 is 13 residues. The CDR3 is CASRQGAYSGYTF. The CDR3 DNA is TGTGCCAGCAGACAGGGGGCGTATAGTGGCTACACCTTC.

V usage is TRBV28 and J usage is TRBJ2-5; tentatively, D is TRBD2 (5 bases). This CDR3 is built from 15 residues. Germline loops: CDR1 MDHEN, CDR2 SYDVKM. V lost 4 bases to trimming and J lost 3 bases, with 15 bases between them. CDR3 residues: CASSSPSSGKETQYF. The CDR3 region has the DNA TGTGCCAGCAGTTCACCCTCATCGGGGAAAGAGACCCAGTACTTC.

The chain employs TRBV30 and TRBJ2-5; 11 positions agree with TRBD2. The CDR3 consists of 16 residues. The germline CDR1 and CDR2 sequences are GTSNPN and SVGIG (reference sequence). V gave up 2 bases and J gave up 2 bases; unmatched junction bases: 7. The CDR3 bases are TGTGCCTGGAGTCGACTAGCGGGGAGCTCTCAAGAGACCCAGTACTTC. Encoded protein: CAWSRLAGSSQETQYF.

CDR3 nucleotides: TGTGCCAGCTCCAATGGCGGCGGCTACACCTTC. It is translated as CASSNGGGYTF. This chain uses TRBV18 with TRBJ1-2; no clear D gene. Germline-derived CDR1 and CDR2 are KGHSH and LQKENI. CDR3 length: 11 residues. Between the trimmed V and J ends, which lost 6 bases and 8 bases, there was a span of 10 bases.

The chain's CDR3 is CAWGEGTGNEKLFF. CDR3 coding DNA: TGTGCCTGGGGGGAGGGTACCGGGAATGAAAAACTGTTTTTT. The chain joins TRBV30 to TRBJ1-4; D gene ambiguous. This CDR3 has 14 residues. Germline loops: CDR1 GTSNPN, CDR2 SVGIG (reference sequence). V lost 5 bases and J 5 bases, leaving 15 bases between the germline ends.

The chain joins TRBV7-6 to TRBJ1-1; maybe TRBD1 (5 bases). Per germline, CDR1 SGHVS and CDR2 FNYEAQ. Trimming stripped 5 bases from V and 4 bases from J, with 20 bases between. This CDR3 has 16 amino acids. The CDR3 spells CASSGGVGSYGTEAFF. DNA of the CDR3: TGTGCCAGCAGCGGGGGGGTAGGGAGTTATGGCACTGAAGCTTTCTTT.

This sequence joins TRBV4-1 and TRBJ2-1, with D maybe TRBD2 (6 bases). The CDR3 has 11 residues. CDR1 is MGHRA, CDR2 YSYEKL, per germline. The V end lost 4 bases, the J end lost 10 bases, and 8 bases lay between the germline ends. CDR3 amino acids: CASSLREEQFF. CDR3 nucleotides: TGCGCCAGCAGCCTACGGGAGGAGCAGTTCTTC.